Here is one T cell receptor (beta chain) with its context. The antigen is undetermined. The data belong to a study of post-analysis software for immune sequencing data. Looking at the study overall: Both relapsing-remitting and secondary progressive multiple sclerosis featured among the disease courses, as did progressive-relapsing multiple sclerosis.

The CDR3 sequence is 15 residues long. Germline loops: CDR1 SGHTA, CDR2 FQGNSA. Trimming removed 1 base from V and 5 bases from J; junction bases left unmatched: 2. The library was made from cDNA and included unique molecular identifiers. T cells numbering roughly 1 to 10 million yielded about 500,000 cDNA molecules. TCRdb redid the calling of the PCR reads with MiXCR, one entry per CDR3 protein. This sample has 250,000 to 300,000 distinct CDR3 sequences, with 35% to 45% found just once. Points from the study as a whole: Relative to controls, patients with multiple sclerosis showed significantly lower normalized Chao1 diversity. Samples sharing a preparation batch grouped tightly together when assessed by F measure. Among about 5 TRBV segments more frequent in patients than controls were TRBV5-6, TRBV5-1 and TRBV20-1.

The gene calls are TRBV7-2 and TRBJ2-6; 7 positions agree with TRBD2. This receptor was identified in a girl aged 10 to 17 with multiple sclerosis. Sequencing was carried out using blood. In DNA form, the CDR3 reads TGTGCCAGCAGCTTAGGCGGGGGTAGGGCCAACGTCCTGACTTTC. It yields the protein CASSLGGGRANVLTF.